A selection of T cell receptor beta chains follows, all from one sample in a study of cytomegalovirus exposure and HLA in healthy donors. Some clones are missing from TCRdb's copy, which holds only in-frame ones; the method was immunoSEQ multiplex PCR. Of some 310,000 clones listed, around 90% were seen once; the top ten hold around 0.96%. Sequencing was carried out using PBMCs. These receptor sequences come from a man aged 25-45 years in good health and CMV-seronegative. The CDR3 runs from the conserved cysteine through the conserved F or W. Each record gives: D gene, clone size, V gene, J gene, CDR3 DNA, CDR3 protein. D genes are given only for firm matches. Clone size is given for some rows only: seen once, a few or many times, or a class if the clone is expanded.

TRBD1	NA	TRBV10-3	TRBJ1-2	TGTGCCATCAGTGACGGGACAGGGGGGCACTATGGCTACACCTTC	CAISDGTGGHYGYTF
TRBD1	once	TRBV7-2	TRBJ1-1	TGTGCCAGTTCGGGACAGACTAACACTGAAGCTTTCTTT	CASSGQTNTEAFF
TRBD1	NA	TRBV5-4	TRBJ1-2	TGTGCCAGCAGCGCTACAGGGGGCGGCTATGGCTACACCTTC	CASSATGGGYGYTF
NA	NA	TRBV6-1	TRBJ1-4	TGTGCCAGCAGTGGACGCAGGGGCGCAACTAATGAAAAACTGTTTTTT	CASSGRRGATNEKLFF
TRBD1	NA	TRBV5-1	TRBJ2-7	TGCGCCAGCAGCTTGGCGGGACAGGGGGCGAACGAGCAGTACTTC	CASSLAGQGANEQYF
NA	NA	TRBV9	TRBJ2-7	TGTGCCAGCAGCGTCGGTTTAGGGAGCTACGAGCAGTACTTC	CASSVGLGSYEQYF
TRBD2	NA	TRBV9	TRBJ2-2	TGTGCCAGCAGCGCCGGGACTAGCGTCCCGAACACCGGGGAGCTGTTTTTT	CASSAGTSVPNTGELFF
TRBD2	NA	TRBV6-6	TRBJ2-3	TGTGCCAGCACCTACCGGGGGGGTGGGGATACGCAGTATTTT	CASTYRGGGDTQYF
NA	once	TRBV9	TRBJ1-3	TGTGCCAGCAGCGGAGGGGGCTCTGGAAACACCATATATTTT	CASSGGGSGNTIYF
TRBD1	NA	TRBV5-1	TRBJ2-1	TGCGCCAGCAGCGGGAGACAGGGGGGAGTATCGGGTGAGCAGTTCTTC	CASSGRQGGVSGEQFF
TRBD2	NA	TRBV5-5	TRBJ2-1	TGTGCCAGCAGCTTAGGGCTAGCGGGGGCCCGCTACAATGAGCAGTTCTTC	CASSLGLAGARYNEQFF
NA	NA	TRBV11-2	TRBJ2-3	TGTGCCAGCAGCTTTTCGCCAGCGGATACGCAGTATTTT	CASSFSPADTQYF
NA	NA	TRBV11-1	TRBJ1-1	TGTGCCAGCAGCCTGGGAGGGAAGAACACTGAAGCTTTCTTT	CASSLGGKNTEAFF
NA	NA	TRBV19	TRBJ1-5	TGTGCCAGTAGTATGCAGGCAAATCAGCCCCAGCATTTT	CASSMQANQPQHF
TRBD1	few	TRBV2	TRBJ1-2	TGTGCCAGCCGGGACAGGGTTCTTGGCTACACCTTC	CASRDRVLGYTF
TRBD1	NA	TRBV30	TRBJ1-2	TGTGCCTGGAGTGGGGACAGCGTTGGCTACACCTTC	CAWSGDSVGYTF
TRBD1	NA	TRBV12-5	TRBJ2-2	TGTGCTAGTGGACCGGGGGACAGGGGATTGTTTTTT	CASGPGDRGLFF
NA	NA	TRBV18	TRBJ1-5	TGTGCCAGCTCGTCCGGGACTCTCAATCAGCCCCAGCATTTT	CASSSGTLNQPQHF
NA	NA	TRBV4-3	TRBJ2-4	TGCGCCAGCAGCCAAGAGAGGAAACAGGAGAGTTTAGCCAAAAACATTCAGTACTTC	CASSQERKQESLAKNIQYF
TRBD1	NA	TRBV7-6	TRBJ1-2	TGTGCCAGCAGCTTAGGAGAGAACGCGGGACAGCCCAGGAATGGCTACACCTTC	CASSLGENAGQPRNGYTF
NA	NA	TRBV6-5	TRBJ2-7	TGTGCCAGCAGTTCCATGCCTTTTGAGGGTAACGAGCAGTACTTC	CASSSMPFEGNEQYF
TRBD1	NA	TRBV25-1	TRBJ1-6	TGTGCCAGCAGTGAATCAGGGGGCTTTTCACCCCTCCACTTT	CASSESGGFSPLHF
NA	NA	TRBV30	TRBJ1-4	TGTGCCTGGAAAAAAGATCCGGGGGGGCATGAAAAACTGTTTTTT	CAWKKDPGGHEKLFF
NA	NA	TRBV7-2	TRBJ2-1	TGTGCCAGCAGCATTACTAGCCGGGTAAGCTCCTACAATGAGCAGTTCTTC	CASSITSRVSSYNEQFF
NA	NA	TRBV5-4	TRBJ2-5	TGTGCCAGCAGCCCCCCCCAGGGTGGCCAAGAGACCCAGTACTTC	CASSPPQGGQETQYF
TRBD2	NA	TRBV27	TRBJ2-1	TGTGCCAGCGGAATTTCCCGGACTAGCGGGGACAACTACAATGAGCAGTTCTTC	CASGISRTSGDNYNEQFF
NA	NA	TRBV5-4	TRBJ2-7	TGTGCCAGCAGCCAGGGTGGAGAGCAGTACTTC	CASSQGGEQYF
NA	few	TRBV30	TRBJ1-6	TGTGCCTGGAGTGTAGACCTAGGTTCACCCCTCCACTTT	CAWSVDLGSPLHF
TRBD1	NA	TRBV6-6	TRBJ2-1	TGTGCCAGCAGTTACTCGGACAGGATCCCCTACAATGAGCAGTTCTTC	CASSYSDRIPYNEQFF
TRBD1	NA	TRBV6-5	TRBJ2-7	TGTGCCAGCACCCCAACACGGACAGGGGCCTACGAGCAGTACTTC	CASTPTRTGAYEQYF
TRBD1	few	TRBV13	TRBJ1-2	TGTGCCAGCAGCTTAGGCAGGGGGACAGCCTATGGCTACACCTTC	CASSLGRGTAYGYTF
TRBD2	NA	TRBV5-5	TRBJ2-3	TGTGCCAGCAACATTCTAGCGGGGGGCGGAGATACGCAGTATTTT	CASNILAGGGDTQYF
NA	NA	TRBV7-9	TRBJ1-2	TGTGCCAGCAGCCAAACGACGGGAATTTTATTCTATGGCTACACCTTC	CASSQTTGILFYGYTF
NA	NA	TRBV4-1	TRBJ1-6	TGCGCCAGCAGCCAAGATAATAGAGGGGGTAATAATTCACCCCTCCACTTT	CASSQDNRGGNNSPLHF
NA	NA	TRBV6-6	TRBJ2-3	TGTGCCAGTAATCTTGGGACATTAGGTGATACGCAGTATTTT	CASNLGTLGDTQYF
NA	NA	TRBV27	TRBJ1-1	TGTGCCTCAAAAGAGGGTGGCACTGAAGCTTTCTTT	CASKEGGTEAFF
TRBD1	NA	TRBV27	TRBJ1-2	TGTGCCAGCAGTTTCTCCGGGACAGCTTATGGGGGCTACACCTTC	CASSFSGTAYGGYTF
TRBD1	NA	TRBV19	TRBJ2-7	TGTGCCAGTAGTATAATCGGGACAGGCGCCTACGAGCAGTACTTC	CASSIIGTGAYEQYF
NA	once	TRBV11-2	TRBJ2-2	TGTGCCAGCAGCTTACATAACACCGGGGAGCTGTTTTTT	CASSLHNTGELFF
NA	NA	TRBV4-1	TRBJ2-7	TGCGCCAGCAGCCAAGACTGGCAGGGAACCTACGAGCAGTACTTC	CASSQDWQGTYEQYF
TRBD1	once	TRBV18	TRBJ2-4	TGTGCCAGCTCACTTGACAGGGCCTACGAACAGTACTTC	CASSLDRAYEQYF
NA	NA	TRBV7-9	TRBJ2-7	TGTGCCAGCAGCTTCGGGACACAGTCTTCCGAGCAGTACTTC	CASSFGTQSSEQYF
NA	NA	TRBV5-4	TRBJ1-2	TGTGCCAGCAGCCGCCCGGGAGGGGGGGCGGGTGGCTACACCTTC	CASSRPGGGAGGYTF
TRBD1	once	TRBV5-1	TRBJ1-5	TGCGCCAGCAGCTTGGGGGACAGGGACCCTAGCAATCAGCCCCAGCATTTT	CASSLGDRDPSNQPQHF
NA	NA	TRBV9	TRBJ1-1	TGTGCCAGCAGCGTATCACCCTCAAGGGGATCAGGGACTGAAGCTTTCTTT	CASSVSPSRGSGTEAFF
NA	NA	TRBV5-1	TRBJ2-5	TGCGCCAGCAGCCGGAAGCCAGGGAATGAAGAGACCCAGTACTTC	CASSRKPGNEETQYF
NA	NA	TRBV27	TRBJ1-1	TGTGCCAGCAGCATACAGGGACCGAGAACTGAAGCTTTCTTT	CASSIQGPRTEAFF
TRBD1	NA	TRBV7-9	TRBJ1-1	TGTGCCAGCAGCTGGGACAGGGGGGGCGGCGTGGCTGAAGCTTTCTTT	CASSWDRGGGVAEAFF
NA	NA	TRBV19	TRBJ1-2	TGTGCCAGTAGTATAACAGGCAACTATGGCTACACCTTC	CASSITGNYGYTF
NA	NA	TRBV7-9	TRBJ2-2	TGTGCCAGCAGCTTAGAAGGGACACTGAACACCGGGGAGCTGTTTTTT	CASSLEGTLNTGELFF
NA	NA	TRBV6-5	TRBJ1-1	TGTGCCAGCCAGAACCCGGGGTCCCTGAATGCTTTCTTT	CASQNPGSLNAFF
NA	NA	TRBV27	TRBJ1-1	TGTGCCAGCAGTACCCAAGGGGGGAACACTGAAGCTTTCTTT	CASSTQGGNTEAFF
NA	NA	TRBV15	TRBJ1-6	TGTGCCACCAGCACCCGCCGTTCTTACGGTAATTCACCCCTCCACTTT	CATSTRRSYGNSPLHF
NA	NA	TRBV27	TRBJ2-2	TGTGCCAGCAGGCACCCCTTGTCGGGGGTGTCCGGGGAGCTGTTTTTT	CASRHPLSGVSGELFF
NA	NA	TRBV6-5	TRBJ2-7	TGTGCCAGCAGTTCAGGGGGCGGGGGAAACTACGAGCAGTACTTC	CASSSGGGGNYEQYF
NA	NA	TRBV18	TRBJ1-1	TGTGCCAGCTCAAAGGGAGGGGACACTGAAGCTTTCTTT	CASSKGGDTEAFF
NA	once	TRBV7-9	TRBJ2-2	TGTGCCAGCAGCTTAGTGTCGGCCGGGGAGCTGTTTTTT	CASSLVSAGELFF
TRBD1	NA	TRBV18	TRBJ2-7	TGTGCCAGCTCACGGTCCGGGACAGGGGGCCACGAGCAGTACTTC	CASSRSGTGGHEQYF